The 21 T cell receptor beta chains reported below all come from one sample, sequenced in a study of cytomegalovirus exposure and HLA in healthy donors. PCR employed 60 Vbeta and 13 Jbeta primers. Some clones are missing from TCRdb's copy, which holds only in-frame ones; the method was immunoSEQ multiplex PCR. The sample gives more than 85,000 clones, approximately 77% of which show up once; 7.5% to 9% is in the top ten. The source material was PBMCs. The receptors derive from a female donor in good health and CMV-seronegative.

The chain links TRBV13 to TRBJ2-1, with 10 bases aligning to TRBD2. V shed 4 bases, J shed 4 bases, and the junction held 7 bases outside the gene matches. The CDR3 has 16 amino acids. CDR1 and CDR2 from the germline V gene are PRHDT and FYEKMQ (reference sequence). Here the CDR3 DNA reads TGTGCCAGCAGCTCCTTAGCGGGAGGCTCGTACAATGAGCAGTTCTTC. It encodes CASSSLAGGSYNEQFF.

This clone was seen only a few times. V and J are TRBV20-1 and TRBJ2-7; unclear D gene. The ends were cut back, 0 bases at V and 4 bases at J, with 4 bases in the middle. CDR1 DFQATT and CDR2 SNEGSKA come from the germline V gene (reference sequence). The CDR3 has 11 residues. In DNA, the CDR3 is TGCAGTGCTAGAGATCTGTACGAGCAGTACTTC. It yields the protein CSARDLYEQYF.

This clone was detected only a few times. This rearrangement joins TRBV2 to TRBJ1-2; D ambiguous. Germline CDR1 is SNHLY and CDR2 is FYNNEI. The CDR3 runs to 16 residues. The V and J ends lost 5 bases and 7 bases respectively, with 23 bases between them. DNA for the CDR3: TGTGCCAGCAGTAAAGTGTATATGAGTTCCCCTAGTGGCTACACCTTC. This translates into CASSKVYMSSPSGYTF.

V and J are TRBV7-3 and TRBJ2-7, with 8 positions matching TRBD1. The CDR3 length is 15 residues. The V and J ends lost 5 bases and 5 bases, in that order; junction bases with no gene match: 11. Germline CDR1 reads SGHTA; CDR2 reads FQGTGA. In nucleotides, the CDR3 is TGTGCCAGCAGCAACGGACAGGGACGGTCTAACGAGCAGTACTTC. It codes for CASSNGQGRSNEQYF.

The CDR3 loop reads CASSSHNYNRGGTGELFF. CDR3 DNA: TGTGCCAGCAGCTCCCATAATTATAACAGGGGGGGCACCGGGGAGCTGTTTTTT. The genes are TRBV9 and TRBJ2-2; D is perhaps TRBD1 (8 bases). With 4 bases removed from V and 4 bases from J, the gap between germline ends came to 23 bases. Germline V gives CDR1 SGDLS, CDR2 YYNGEE. This CDR3 has 18 residues.

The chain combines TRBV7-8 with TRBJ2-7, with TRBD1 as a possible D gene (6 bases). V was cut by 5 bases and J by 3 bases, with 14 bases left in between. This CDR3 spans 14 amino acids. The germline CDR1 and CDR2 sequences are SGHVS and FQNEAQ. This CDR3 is CASSHGSRGYEQYF. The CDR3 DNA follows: TGTGCCAGCAGCCATGGGTCCAGGGGCTACGAGCAGTACTTC.

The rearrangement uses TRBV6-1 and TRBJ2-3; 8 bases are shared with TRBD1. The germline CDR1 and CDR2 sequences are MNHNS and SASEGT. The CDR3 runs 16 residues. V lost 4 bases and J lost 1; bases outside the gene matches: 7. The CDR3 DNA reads TGTGCCAGCAGTGCTCGACAGGGGTCACGCACAGATACGCAGTATTTT. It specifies CASSARQGSRTDTQYF.

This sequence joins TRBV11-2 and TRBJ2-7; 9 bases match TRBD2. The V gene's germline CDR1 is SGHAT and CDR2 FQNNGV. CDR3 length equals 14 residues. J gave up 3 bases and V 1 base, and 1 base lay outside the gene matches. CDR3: CASSLASGNYEQYF. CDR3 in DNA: TGTGCCAGCAGCTTAGCTAGCGGGAACTACGAGCAGTACTTC.

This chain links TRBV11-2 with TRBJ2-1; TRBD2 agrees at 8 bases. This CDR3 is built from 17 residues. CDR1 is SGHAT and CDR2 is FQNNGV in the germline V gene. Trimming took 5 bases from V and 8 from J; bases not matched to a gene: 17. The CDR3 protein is CASSAQLAELRGDEQFF. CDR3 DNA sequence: TGTGCCAGCAGCGCCCAACTAGCGGAATTACGGGGCGATGAGCAGTTCTTC.

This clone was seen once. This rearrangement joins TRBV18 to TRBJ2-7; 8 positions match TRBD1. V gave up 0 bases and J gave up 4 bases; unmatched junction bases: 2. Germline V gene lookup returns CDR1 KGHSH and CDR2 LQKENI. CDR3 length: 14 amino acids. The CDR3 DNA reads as TGTGCCAGCTCACCACCGGGACAGGAGTACGAGCAGTACTTC. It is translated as CASSPPGQEYEQYF.

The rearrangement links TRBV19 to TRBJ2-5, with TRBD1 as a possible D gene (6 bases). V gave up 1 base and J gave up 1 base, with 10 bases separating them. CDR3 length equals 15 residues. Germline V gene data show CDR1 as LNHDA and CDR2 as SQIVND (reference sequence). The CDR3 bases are TGTGCCAGTAGTATAGCCGGGACACCCCAAGAGACCCAGTACTTC. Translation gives CASSIAGTPQETQYF.

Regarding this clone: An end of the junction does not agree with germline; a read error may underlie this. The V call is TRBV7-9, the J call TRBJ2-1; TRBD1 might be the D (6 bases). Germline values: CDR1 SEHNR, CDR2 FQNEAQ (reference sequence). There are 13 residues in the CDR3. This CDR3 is CASSLWGLNEQFF. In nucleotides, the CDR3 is TGCGCCAGCAGCCTTTGGGGGCTCAATGAGCAGTTCTTC.

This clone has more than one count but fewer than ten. CDR3 DNA sequence: TGCGCCAGCAGCTTGGCCCGCGAGCAGTACTTC. It codes for CASSLAREQYF. V gene TRBV5-1 combines with J gene TRBJ2-7; D uncertain. V was pared by 0 bases and J by 6 bases, with 4 bases between. The CDR3 loop spans 11 amino acids. From germline, CDR1 is SGHRS and CDR2 YFSETQ.

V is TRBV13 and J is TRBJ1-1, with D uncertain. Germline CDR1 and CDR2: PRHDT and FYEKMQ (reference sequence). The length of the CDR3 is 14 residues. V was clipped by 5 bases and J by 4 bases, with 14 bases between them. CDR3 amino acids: CASSPDSEFTEAFF. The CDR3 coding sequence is TGTGCCAGCAGCCCCGATAGTGAATTCACTGAAGCTTTCTTT.

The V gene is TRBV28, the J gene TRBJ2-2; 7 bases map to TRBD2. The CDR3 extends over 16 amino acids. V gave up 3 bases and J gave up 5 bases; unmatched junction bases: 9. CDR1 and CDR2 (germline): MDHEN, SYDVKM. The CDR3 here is CASSFGASGVTGELFF. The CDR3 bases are TGTGCCAGCAGTTTTGGGGCTAGCGGTGTTACCGGGGAGCTGTTTTTT.

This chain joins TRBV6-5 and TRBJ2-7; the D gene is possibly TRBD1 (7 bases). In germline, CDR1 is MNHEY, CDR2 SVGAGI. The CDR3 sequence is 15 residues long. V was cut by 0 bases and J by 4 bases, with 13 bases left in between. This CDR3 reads CASSYSARGTYEQYF. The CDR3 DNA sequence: TGTGCCAGCAGTTACTCGGCCAGGGGGACTTACGAGCAGTACTTC.

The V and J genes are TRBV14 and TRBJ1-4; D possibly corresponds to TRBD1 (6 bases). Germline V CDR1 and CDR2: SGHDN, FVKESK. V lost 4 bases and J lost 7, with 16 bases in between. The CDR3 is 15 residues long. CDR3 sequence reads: CASSLQRRGGEKLFF. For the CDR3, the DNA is TGTGCCAGCAGCCTACAACGCAGGGGCGGTGAAAAACTGTTTTTT.

CDR3 sequence (DNA): TGTGCCAGCAGACCCCGGACAGGGGACAACACTGAAGCTTTCTTT. Translation: CASRPRTGDNTEAFF. V and J are TRBV2 and TRBJ1-1, with 9 positions matching TRBD1. With V trimmed by 6 bases and J by 2 bases, 7 bases remained unmatched. The CDR3 runs to 15 residues. In germline, CDR1 is SNHLY, CDR2 FYNNEI.

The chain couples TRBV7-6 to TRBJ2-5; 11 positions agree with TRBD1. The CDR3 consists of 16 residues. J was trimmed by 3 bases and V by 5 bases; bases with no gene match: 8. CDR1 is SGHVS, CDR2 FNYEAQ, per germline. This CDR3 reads CASSARTGGSEETQYF. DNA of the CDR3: TGTGCCAGCAGCGCCAGGACAGGGGGCTCTGAAGAGACCCAGTACTTC.

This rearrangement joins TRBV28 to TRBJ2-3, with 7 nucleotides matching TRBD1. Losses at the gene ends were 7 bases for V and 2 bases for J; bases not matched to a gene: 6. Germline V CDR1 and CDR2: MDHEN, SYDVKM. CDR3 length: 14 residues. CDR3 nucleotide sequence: TGTGCCAGCATCCTCAGGGGGAACACAGATACGCAGTATTTT. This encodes CASILRGNTDTQYF.

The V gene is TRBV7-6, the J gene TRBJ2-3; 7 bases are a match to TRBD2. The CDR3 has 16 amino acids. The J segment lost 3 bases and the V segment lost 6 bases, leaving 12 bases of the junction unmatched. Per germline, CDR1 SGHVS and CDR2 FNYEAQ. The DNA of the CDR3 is TGTGCCAGCAGACATAGAGAGGGAGGGCCAACAGATACGCAGTATTTT. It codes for CASRHREGGPTDTQYF.